Below, 9 T cell receptor beta chains from the same sample are listed, as sequenced in a study of blood T cell repertoires in COVID-19. Profiled with immunoSEQ multiplex PCR; TCRdb holds only in-frame clones, not every one. The sample lists roughly 190,000 clones; roughly 80% were seen once. The sample taken for sequencing was peripheral blood. The origin of the receptors is a woman in her 50s with acute or convalescent COVID-19.

This chain joins TRBV6-1 and TRBJ2-5, with 9 bases lining up with TRBD1. Germline assignment: CDR1 MNHNS and CDR2 SASEGT. The V and J ends lost 3 bases and 0 bases, in that order; junction bases with no gene match: 5. The CDR3 covers 16 residues. CDR3 nucleotides: TGTGCCAGCAGTGAGTTCGGGACAGGGTACCAAGAGACCCAGTACTTC. It specifies CASSEFGTGYQETQYF.

Here the CDR3 DNA reads TGTGCCAGCAGCTTGCTTATGACAGGGTACACAGATACGCAGTATTTT. Translation gives CASSLLMTGYTDTQYF. This rearrangement joins TRBV11-2 to TRBJ2-3, with TRBD1 identical over 7 bases. This CDR3 has 16 residues. The V and J ends lost 3 bases and 2 bases, in that order; junction bases with no gene match: 8. The germline gives CDR1 SGHAT, CDR2 FQNNGV.

This chain uses TRBV29-1 with TRBJ1-2; 11 bases are a match to TRBD1. The V segment lost 3 bases and the J segment 6 bases; nucleotides outside the gene matches: 3. From germline, CDR1 is SQVTM and CDR2 ANQGSEA. The length of the CDR3 is 13 residues. As DNA, the CDR3 is TGCAGCGTTGAGGACAGGGGGCTTCATGGCTACACCTTC. This gives the protein CSVEDRGLHGYTF.

The chain combines TRBV29-1 with TRBJ1-5; TRBD1 aligns across 10 bases. Germline V gene lookup returns CDR1 SQVTM and CDR2 ANQGSEA. Trimming cost V 4 bases and J 2 bases; bases outside gene matches: 2. The CDR3 totals 14 residues. CDR3 amino acids: CSVVGQGRNQPQHF. Here the CDR3 DNA reads TGCAGCGTTGTGGGACAGGGGCGCAATCAGCCCCAGCATTTT.

The chain is built from TRBV4-1 and TRBJ2-3; a weak D match, TRBD2 (7 bases). Germline assignment: CDR1 MGHRA and CDR2 YSYEKL. This CDR3 spans 15 amino acids. Deletions cut 4 bases from V and 6 bases from J, with 17 bases between. Here the CDR3 DNA reads TGCGCCAGCAGCCTAAAAAGGGGGGGCGGGGATACGCAGTATTTT. This codes for CASSLKRGGGDTQYF.

This clone came up a few times. The V and J genes are TRBV14 and TRBJ2-2; possible D gene TRBD2, 6 bases. The CDR3 runs 16 residues. Trimming removed 1 base at V and 4 bases at J, with 13 bases between. Germline assignment: CDR1 SGHDN and CDR2 FVKESK. Here the CDR3 reads CASSQVPRTTTGELFF. CDR3 nucleotide sequence: TGTGCCAGCAGCCAAGTCCCCAGGACTACCACCGGGGAGCTGTTTTTT. The full variable domain, in which reference TRBV14 and TRBJ2-2 provide the parts outside the CDR3, is EAGVTQFPSHSVIEKGQTVTLRCDPISGHDNLYWYRRVMGKEIKFLLHFVKESKQDESGMPNNRFLAERTGGTYSTLKVQPAELEDSGVYFCASSQVPRTTTGELFFGEGSRLTVL.

This clone appeared a single time. The rearrangement uses TRBV6-5 and TRBJ1-1; a possible D gene is TRBD1 (5 bases). The CDR3 runs to 13 residues. V dropped 2 bases and J dropped 1 base, with 5 bases sitting between them. CDR1 is MNHEY and CDR2 is SVGAGI in the germline V gene. The CDR3 DNA follows: TGTGCCAGCAGTTACGACAGGAACACTGAAGCTTTCTTT. Encoded protein: CASSYDRNTEAFF.

The rearrangement uses TRBV9 and TRBJ2-1; weak D call: TRBD1 (6 bases). V was cut by 0 bases and J by 3 bases, with 19 bases left in between. Germline V lookup: CDR1 SGDLS, CDR2 YYNGEE. This CDR3 is 18 amino acids long. The CDR3 DNA reads as TGTGCCAGCAGCGTAGAGGGTCAGGGGATTGCCCTCTACAATGAGCAGTTCTTC. This sequence encodes CASSVEGQGIALYNEQFF.

The chain couples TRBV9 to TRBJ2-7, with 12 nucleotides matching TRBD2. Trimming at V came to 4 bases and at J to 2 bases, leaving 4 bases not matched to a gene. The CDR3 is 15 amino acids. Germline V lookup: CDR1 SGDLS, CDR2 YYNGEE. Here the CDR3 DNA reads TGTGCCAGCAGCCCCCTAGCGGGAGGGGCCTACGAGCAGTACTTC. It is translated as CASSPLAGGAYEQYF.